The T cell receptor (beta chain) under discussion was sequenced for a study of cytomegalovirus exposure and HLA in healthy donors. The wider study: Some 180 million T cells yielded 117 million unique TCR beta sequences in earlier analysis. Study results and limitations: One later analysis reportedly identified an Asian-associated ancestry cluster that showed fewer N-insertions than the roughly 600-donor mean.

Germline lookup yields CDR1 MNHEY and CDR2 SMNVEV (reference sequence). Trimming removed 8 bases from V and 7 bases from J; junction bases left unmatched: 11. CDR3 size: 16 residues. The PCR had 60 Vbeta and 13 Jbeta primers. In the authors' workflow: A follow-up analysis tallied approximately 85 million unique TCR beta chains, approximately 11 million shared. The assay was immunoSEQ multiplex PCR, and TCRdb's table has in-frame clones only and misses some. V, J and clone size were drawn from that table, and D and trimming were deduced from the DNA. This table holds 150,000 to 200,000 clones, about two thirds found once. With regard to this clone: No antigen is known for it.

V is TRBV27 and J is TRBJ2-1, with TRBD2 identical over 13 bases. This TCR derives from a woman between 18 and 30 years old in good health and CMV-seropositive. The sequenced sample was PBMCs. CDR3: CASRRTGLAGENEQFF. In DNA, the CDR3 is TGTGCCAGCCGGAGAACCGGACTAGCGGGAGAAAATGAGCAGTTCTTC.